These T cell receptor beta chains were read from a single sample in a study of T cell repertoires in cytomegalovirus infection. These receptors have no known antigen. Via MiXCR, TCRdb re-called the reads, giving one row per CDR3 protein. The data show under 40,000 distinct CDR3 sequences, about 54% seen once. This material consisted of CD8+ T cells from cultured PBMCs, taken from culture after CMV antigen stimulation. These receptors were collected from a human donor in good health (CMV status not recorded). Some clones in this sample may be carry-over from other donors' samples. Both conserved end residues are part of each CDR3. Clone sizes are given selectively: once, few, many, or a class where the clone is expanded.

few TRBJ1-1 TRBV7-2 CASSLDRGRDTEAFF
- TRBJ2-1 TRBV7-2 CASSPRSPYNEQFF
- TRBJ1-5 TRBV30 CAWSTGGRRAQHF
- TRBJ2-5 TRBV29-1 CSVNGPEETQYF
many TRBJ1-5 TRBV24-1 CATSDFGKQPQHF
many TRBJ1-1 TRBV6-2/TRBV6-3 CASSYGAGARNTEAFF
- TRBJ2-2 TRBV7-2 CASRPLDVLGRPANTGELFF
few TRBJ2-7 TRBV7-2 CASSAVLTYEQYF
few TRBJ1-6 TRBV28 CASRSVGQLYNSPLHF
- TRBJ2-1 TRBV7-6 CASSLGTSGYNEQFF
few TRBJ1-3 TRBV7-6 CASSLSWGTGSGNTIYF
- TRBJ1-5 TRBV27 CASSGRYSNQPQHF
- TRBJ2-1 TRBV7-2 CASSLGLLRTSVNDNEQFF
- TRBJ2-1 TRBV6-6 CASISGGLAGDGNEQFF
- TRBJ2-1 TRBV7-9 CASSLSGGDNEQFF
- TRBJ2-3 TRBV7-8 CASSLRLAGSTDTQYF
- TRBJ2-7 TRBV7-1 CASSGGLAVTYEQYF
few TRBJ1-1 TRBV7-8 CASSLVGRQFGGLDTEAFF
- TRBJ2-1 TRBV7-9 CASSLESSGRFNEQFF
- TRBJ2-3 TRBV7-9 CASSLTPDTQYF
- TRBJ2-2 TRBV7-2 CASSLRGVGNTGELFF
- TRBJ2-7 TRBV4-2 CASSPFGDLEQYF
- TRBJ2-1 TRBV6-1 CASSEGGTGLYNEQFF
- TRBJ2-1 TRBV7-9 CASSSSGGTYNEQFF
- TRBJ2-3 TRBV7-6 CASRGGETDTQYF
- TRBJ1-2 TRBV12-3/TRBV12-4 CATRRADYGYTF
- TRBJ1-1 TRBV15 CATSRGRDPNTEAFF
- TRBJ1-2 TRBV20-1 CSANLLGYGYTF
- TRBJ1-1 TRBV6-5 CASTPRNGHTEAFF
few TRBJ2-1 TRBV7-9 CASRSGESSYNEQFF
- TRBJ1-5 TRBV7-3 CASSSEGHTLITF
few TRBJ1-1 TRBV7-6 CASSPGSLNTEAFF
- TRBJ2-3 TRBV20-1 CSARQGVSTDTQYF
few TRBJ1-1 TRBV10-3 CAISSQPTGGKNTEAFF
- TRBJ2-7 TRBV7-8 CASSSVASGSSYEQYF
- TRBJ2-1 TRBV7-6 CASSPPGAGRDFSYNEQFF
- TRBJ2-5 TRBV2 CASSEARGGQETQYF
- TRBJ2-2 TRBV7-6 CASSFHSLISGQGSITGELFF
- TRBJ2-7 TRBV7-4 CASSLSSGPSYEQYF
- TRBJ2-1 TRBV2 CASGDSQSNEQFF
- TRBJ1-1 TRBV6-8 CASSSSQGWADEAFF
many TRBJ2-3 TRBV2 CASSESLLAGTNTQYF
- TRBJ2-7 TRBV12-3/TRBV12-4 CASTATEISYEQYF
- TRBJ2-1 TRBV11-2 CASSLAGVSYNEQFF
- TRBJ1-1 TRBV5-1 CASSLPSNTEAFF
few TRBJ1-1 TRBV4-1 CASSHGQGSTEAFF
- TRBJ2-2 TRBV3-1 CASSQAFQGRATGELFF
- TRBJ2-1 TRBV7-3 CASSLGTAGGNEQFF
- TRBJ2-3 TRBV27 CASSWTSGNVDTQYF
few TRBJ2-7 TRBV19 CASTRDRASYEQYF
- TRBJ1-1 TRBV19 CASSTLGQGNTEAFF
few TRBJ2-7 TRBV20-1 CSAGPAGGLYEQYF
- TRBJ2-7 TRBV7-4 CASSLLQAYEQYF